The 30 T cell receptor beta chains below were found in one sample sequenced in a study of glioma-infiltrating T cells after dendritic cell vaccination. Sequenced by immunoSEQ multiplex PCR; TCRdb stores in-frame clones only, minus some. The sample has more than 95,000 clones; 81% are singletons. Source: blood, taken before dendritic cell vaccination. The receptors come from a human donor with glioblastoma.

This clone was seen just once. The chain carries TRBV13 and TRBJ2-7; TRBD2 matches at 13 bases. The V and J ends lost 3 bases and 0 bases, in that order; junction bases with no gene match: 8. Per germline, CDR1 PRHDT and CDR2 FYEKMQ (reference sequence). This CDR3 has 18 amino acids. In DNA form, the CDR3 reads TGTGCCAGCAGCTTTGGACTAGCGGGGGAACAAAGCTCCTACGAGCAGTACTTC. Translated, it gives CASSFGLAGEQSSYEQYF.

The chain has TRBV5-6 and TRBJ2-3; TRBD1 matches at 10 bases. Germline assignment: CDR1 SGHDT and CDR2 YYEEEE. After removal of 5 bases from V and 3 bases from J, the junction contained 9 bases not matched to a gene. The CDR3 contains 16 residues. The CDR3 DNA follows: TGTGCCAGCAGTCAGGACAGGGGGTATGTGACAGATACGCAGTATTTT. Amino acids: CASSQDRGYVTDTQYF.

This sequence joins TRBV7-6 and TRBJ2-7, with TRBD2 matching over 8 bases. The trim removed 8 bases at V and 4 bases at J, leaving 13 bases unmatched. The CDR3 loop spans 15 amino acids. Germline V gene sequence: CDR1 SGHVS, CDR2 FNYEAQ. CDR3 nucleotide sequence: TGTGCCAGCTCCCTGGCTGGCGGGGGGCAATACGAGCAGTACTTC. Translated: CASSLAGGGQYEQYF.

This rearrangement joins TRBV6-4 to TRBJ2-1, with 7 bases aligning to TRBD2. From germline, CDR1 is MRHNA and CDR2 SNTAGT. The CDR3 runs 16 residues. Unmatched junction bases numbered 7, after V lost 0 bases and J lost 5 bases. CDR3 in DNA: TGTGCCAGCAGTGACTCTGGGCTAGCGGCTAACAATGAGCAGTTCTTC. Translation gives CASSDSGLAANNEQFF.

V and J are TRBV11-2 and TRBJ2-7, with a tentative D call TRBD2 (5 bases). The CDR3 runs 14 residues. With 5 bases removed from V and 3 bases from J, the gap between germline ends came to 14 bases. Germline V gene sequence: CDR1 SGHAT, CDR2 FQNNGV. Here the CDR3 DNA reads TGTGCCAGCAGCATCGGACTGAACGTCTACGAGCAGTACTTC. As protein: CASSIGLNVYEQYF.

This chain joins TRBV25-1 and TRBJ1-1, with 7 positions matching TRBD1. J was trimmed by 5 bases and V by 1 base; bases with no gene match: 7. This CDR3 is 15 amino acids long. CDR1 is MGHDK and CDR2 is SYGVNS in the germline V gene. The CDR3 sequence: CASSELGGAKTEAFF. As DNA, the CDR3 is TGTGCCAGCAGTGAATTAGGGGGCGCAAAAACTGAAGCTTTCTTT.

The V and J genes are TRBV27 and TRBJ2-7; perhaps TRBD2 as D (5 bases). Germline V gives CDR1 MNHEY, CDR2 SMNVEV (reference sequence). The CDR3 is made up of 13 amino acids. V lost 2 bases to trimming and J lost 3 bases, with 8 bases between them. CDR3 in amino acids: CASSLKAGYEQYF. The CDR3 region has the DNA TGTGCCAGCAGTTTAAAGGCGGGCTACGAGCAGTACTTC.

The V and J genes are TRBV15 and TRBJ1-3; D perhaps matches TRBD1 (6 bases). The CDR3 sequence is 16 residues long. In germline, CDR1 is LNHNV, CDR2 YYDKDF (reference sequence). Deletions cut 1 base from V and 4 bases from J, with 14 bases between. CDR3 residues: CATSRGGGGAGNTIYF. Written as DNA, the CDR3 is TGTGCCACCAGCAGAGGCGGAGGGGGGGCAGGAAACACCATATATTTT.

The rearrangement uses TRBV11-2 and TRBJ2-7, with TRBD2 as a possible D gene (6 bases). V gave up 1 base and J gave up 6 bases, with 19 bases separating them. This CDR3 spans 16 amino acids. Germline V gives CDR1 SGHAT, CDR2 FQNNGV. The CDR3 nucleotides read TGTGCCAGCAGCTTAGGCTCCGGGGGACCTTTTTTCGAGCAGTACTTC. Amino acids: CASSLGSGGPFFEQYF.

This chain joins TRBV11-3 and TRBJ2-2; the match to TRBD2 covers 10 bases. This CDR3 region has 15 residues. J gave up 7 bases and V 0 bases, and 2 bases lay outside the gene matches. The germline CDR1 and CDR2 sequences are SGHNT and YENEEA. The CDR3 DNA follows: TGTGCCAGCAGCTTAGAAGCGGGGGGGCTCGGGGAGCTGTTTTTT. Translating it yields CASSLEAGGLGELFF.

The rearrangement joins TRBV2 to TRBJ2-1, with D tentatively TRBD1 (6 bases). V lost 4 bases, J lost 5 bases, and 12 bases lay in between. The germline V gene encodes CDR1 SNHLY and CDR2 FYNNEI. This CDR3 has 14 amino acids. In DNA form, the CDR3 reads TGTGCCAGCAGTGGTGTGGACAGCAACAATGAGCAGTTCTTC. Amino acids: CASSGVDSNNEQFF.

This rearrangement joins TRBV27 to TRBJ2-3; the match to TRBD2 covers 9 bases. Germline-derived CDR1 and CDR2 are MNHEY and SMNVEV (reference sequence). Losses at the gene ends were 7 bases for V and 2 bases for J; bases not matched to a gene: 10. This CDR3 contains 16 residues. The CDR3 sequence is CASNYGTSKPTDTQYF. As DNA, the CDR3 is TGTGCCAGCAACTACGGGACTAGCAAGCCCACAGATACGCAGTATTTT.

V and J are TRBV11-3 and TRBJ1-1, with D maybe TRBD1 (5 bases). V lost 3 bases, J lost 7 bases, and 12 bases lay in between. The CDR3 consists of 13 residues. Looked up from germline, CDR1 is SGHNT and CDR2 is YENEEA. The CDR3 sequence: CASSFTGSGEAFF. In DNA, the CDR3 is TGTGCCAGCAGCTTTACAGGTAGCGGTGAAGCTTTCTTT.

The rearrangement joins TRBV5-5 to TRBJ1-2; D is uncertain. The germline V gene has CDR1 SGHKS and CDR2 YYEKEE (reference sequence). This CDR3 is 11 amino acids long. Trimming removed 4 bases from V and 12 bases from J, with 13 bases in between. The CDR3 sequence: CASSTLQHDTF. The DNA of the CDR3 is TGTGCCAGCAGCACCCTACAGCATGACACCTTC. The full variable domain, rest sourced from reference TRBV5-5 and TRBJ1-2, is DAGVTQSPTHLIKTRGQQVTLRCSPISGHKSVSWYQQVLGQGPQFIFQYYEKEERGRGNFPDRFSARQFPNYSSELNVNALLLGDSALYLCASSTLQHDTFGSGTRLTVV.

The DNA of the CDR3 is TGTGCCAGCAGCCGTGTGGCTGACACTGAAGCTTTCTTT. This sequence encodes CASSRVADTEAFF. The chain links TRBV6-5 to TRBJ1-1; D is unclear. The V gene lost 6 bases and the J gene lost 3 bases, with 11 bases spanning the gap. CDR1 is MNHEY, CDR2 SVGAGI, per germline. The CDR3 is made up of 13 amino acids.

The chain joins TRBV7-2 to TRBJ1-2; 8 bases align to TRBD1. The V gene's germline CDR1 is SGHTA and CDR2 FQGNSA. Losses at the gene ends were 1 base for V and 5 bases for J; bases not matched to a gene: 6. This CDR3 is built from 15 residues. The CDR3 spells CASSLVVTGVYGYTF. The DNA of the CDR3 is TGTGCCAGCAGCTTAGTAGTGACAGGGGTTTATGGCTACACCTTC.

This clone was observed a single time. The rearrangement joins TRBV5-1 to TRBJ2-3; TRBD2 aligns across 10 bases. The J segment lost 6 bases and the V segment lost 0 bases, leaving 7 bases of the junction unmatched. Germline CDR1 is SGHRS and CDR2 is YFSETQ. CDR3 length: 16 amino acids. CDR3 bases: TGCGCCAGCAGCTTGGGCCTAGCGGGGGACCGGGATACGCAGTATTTT. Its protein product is CASSLGLAGDRDTQYF.

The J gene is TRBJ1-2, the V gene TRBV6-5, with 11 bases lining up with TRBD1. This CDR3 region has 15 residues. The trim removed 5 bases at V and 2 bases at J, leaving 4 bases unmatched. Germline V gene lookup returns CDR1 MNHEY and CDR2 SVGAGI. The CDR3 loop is CASSNWDRGNYGYTF. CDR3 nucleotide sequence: TGTGCCAGCAGTAATTGGGACAGGGGGAACTATGGCTACACCTTC.

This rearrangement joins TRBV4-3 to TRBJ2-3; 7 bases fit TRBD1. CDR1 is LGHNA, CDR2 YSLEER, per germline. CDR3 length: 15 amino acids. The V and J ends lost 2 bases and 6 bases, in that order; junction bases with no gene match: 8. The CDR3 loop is CASSQQRQGPDTQYF. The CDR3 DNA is TGCGCCAGCAGCCAACAAAGACAGGGCCCGGATACGCAGTATTTT.

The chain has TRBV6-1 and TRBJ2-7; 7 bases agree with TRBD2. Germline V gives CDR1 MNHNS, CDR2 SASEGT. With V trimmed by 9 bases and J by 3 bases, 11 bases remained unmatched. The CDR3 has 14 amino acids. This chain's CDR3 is CASQTGGLGYEQYF. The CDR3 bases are TGTGCCAGTCAAACCGGGGGGTTAGGCTACGAGCAGTACTTC.

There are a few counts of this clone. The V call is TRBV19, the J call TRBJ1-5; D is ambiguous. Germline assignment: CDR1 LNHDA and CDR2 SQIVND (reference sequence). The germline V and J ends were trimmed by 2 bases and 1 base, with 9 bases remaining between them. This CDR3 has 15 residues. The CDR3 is CASSISERSNQPQHF. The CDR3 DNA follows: TGTGCCAGTAGTATAAGCGAGCGGAGCAATCAGCCCCAGCATTTT. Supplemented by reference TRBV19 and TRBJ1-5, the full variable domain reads DGGITQSPKYLFRKEGQNVTLSCEQNLNHDAMYWYRQDPGQGLRLIYYSQIVNDFQKGDIAEGYSVSREKKESFPLTVTSAQKNPTAFYLCASSISERSNQPQHFGDGTRLSIL.

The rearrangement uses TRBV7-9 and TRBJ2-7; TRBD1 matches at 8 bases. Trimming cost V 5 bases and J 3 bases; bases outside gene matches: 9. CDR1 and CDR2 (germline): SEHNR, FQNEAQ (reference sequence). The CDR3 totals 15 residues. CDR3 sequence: CASSVKTGADYEQYF. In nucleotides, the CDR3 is TGTGCCAGCAGCGTAAAGACAGGGGCGGACTACGAGCAGTACTTC.

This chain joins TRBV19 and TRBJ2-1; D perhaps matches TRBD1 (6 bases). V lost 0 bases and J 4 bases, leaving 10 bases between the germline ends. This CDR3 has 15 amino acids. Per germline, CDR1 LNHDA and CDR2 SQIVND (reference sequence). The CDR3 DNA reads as TGTGCCAGTAGTATAGATCTGGGGGCTTACAATGAGCAGTTCTTC. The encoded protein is CASSIDLGAYNEQFF.

CDR3 sequence: CASSVVGPGGGELFF. CDR3 DNA sequence: TGTGCCAGCAGTGTTGTGGGTCCAGGGGGCGGGGAGCTGTTTTTT. The chain uses TRBV6-1 and TRBJ2-2; the match to TRBD1 covers 7 bases. The CDR3 extends over 15 amino acids. J lost 7 bases, V lost 4 bases, and 9 bases had no gene match. Germline V lookup: CDR1 MNHNS, CDR2 SASEGT.

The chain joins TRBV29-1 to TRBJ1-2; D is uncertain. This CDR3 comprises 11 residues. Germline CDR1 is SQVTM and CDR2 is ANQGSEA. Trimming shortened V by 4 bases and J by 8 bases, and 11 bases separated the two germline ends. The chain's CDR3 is CSVVSGKGYTF. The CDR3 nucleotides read TGCAGCGTTGTCTCCGGGAAAGGCTACACCTTC. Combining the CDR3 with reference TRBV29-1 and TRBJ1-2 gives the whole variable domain SAVISQKPSRDICQRGTSLTIQCQVDSQVTMMFWYRQQPGQSLTLIATANQGSEATYESGFVIDKFPISRPNLTFSTLTVSNMSPEDSSIYLCSVVSGKGYTFGSGTRLTVV.

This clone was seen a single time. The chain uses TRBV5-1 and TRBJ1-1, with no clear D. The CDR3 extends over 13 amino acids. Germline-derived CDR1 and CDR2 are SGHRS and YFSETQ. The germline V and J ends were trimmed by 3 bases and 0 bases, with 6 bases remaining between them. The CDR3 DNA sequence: TGCGCCAGCAGCTCTGACATGAACACTGAAGCTTTCTTT. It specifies CASSSDMNTEAFF.

This CDR3 is CASSSPQGARNEQFF. The CDR3, as DNA: TGTGCCAGCAGTTCCCCACAGGGGGCGCGGAATGAGCAGTTCTTC. The chain carries TRBV27 and TRBJ2-1; TRBD1 agrees at 9 bases. Trimming took 4 bases from V and 7 from J; bases not matched to a gene: 8. Germline loops: CDR1 MNHEY, CDR2 SMNVEV (reference sequence). This CDR3 has 15 residues.

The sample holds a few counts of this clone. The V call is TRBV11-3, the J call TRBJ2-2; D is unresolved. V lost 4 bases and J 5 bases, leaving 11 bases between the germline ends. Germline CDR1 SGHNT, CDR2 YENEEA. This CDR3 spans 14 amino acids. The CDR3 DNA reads TGTGCCAGCAGCTCAGAAAGAGATACCGGGGAGCTGTTTTTT. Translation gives CASSSERDTGELFF.

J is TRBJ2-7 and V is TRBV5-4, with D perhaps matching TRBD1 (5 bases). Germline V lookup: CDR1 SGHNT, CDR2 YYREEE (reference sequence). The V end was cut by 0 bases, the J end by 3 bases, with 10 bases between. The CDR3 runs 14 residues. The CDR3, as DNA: TGTGCCAGCAGCTTGGCTTTTCAGGGCTACGAGCAGTACTTC. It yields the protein CASSLAFQGYEQYF.

The CDR3 coding sequence is TGTGCCTGGAGTGGCTCATTGGGGGCGGTTATCTACGAGCAGTACTTC. Protein: CAWSGSLGAVIYEQYF. V is TRBV30 and J is TRBJ2-7, with D possibly being TRBD1 (6 bases). The CDR3 is 16 residues long. The germline V gene has CDR1 GTSNPN and CDR2 SVGIG (reference sequence). The V and J ends lost 1 base and 3 bases respectively, with 19 bases between them. Complete variable domain (other parts from reference TRBV30 and TRBJ2-7): SQTIHQWPATLVQPVGSPLSLECTVEGTSNPNLYWYRQAAGRGLQLLFYSVGIGQISSEVPQNLSASRPQDRQFILSSKKLLLSDSGFYLCAWSGSLGAVIYEQYFGPGTRLTVT.